Listed below are T cell receptor beta chains from one sample, sequenced in a study of blood T cell dynamics during melanoma immunotherapy. The assay was immunoSEQ multiplex PCR, and TCRdb's table has in-frame clones only and misses some. The sample lists about 17,000 clones, approximately 80% occurring once. The sample here was blood, taken from a patient treated with checkpoint blockade. The receptor set was obtained from a human donor with melanoma. The CDR3 runs from the conserved cysteine through the conserved F or W. A D gene is named only where the DNA matches it firmly. Clone size is shown for a subset of rows, as once, few, many or a class of expanded clone.

D | J | V | size | DNA | CDR3
. | TRBJ1-2 | TRBV4-2 | . | TGTGCCAGCAGCCCGGAGGTGTCCACCAGCTATGGCTACACCTTC | CASSPEVSTSYGYTF
. | TRBJ1-4 | TRBV20-1 | . | TGCAGTGCTAGAGTGGGTGAAAAACTGTTTTTT | CSARVGEKLFF
TRBD1 | TRBJ2-1 | TRBV6-4 | . | TGTGCCAGCAGCGCACGTGGGACAGACGGTGAGCAGTTCTTC | CASSARGTDGEQFF
. | TRBJ2-7 | TRBV7-9 | . | TGTGCCAGCAGCTTAGGACTAACAGATTACGAGCAGTACTTC | CASSLGLTDYEQYF
TRBD2 | TRBJ2-2 | TRBV19 | . | TGTGCCAGTAGTATGAGTGTCGGGACTAGCGGGAGATTGAACACCGGGGAGCTGTTTTTT | CASSMSVGTSGRLNTGELFF
. | TRBJ2-2 | TRBV9 | . | TGTGCCAGCAGCCCGCAGCGAGGAAAAGGGGCCACCGGGGAGCTGTTTTTT | CASSPQRGKGATGELFF
. | TRBJ2-7 | TRBV19 | . | TGTGCCAGTACCAAACAGGGAACCTACGAGCAGTACTTC | CASTKQGTYEQYF
TRBD1 | TRBJ2-7 | TRBV27 | . | TGTGCCAGCATGGGACAGGAGGCCTACGAGCAGTACTTC | CASMGQEAYEQYF
. | TRBJ1-6 | TRBV11-2 | once | TGTGCCAGCAACGGCGGGACCTATAATTCACCCCTCCACTTT | CASNGGTYNSPLHF
. | TRBJ2-7 | TRBV29-1 | . | TGCAGCGTTCGGACTACCTACGAGCAGTACTTC | CSVRTTYEQYF
TRBD1 | TRBJ2-7 | TRBV9 | few | TGTGCCAGCAGCGCTGGACCGGGACAGCTTTCCTACGAGCAGTACTTC | CASSAGPGQLSYEQYF
TRBD2 | TRBJ2-1 | TRBV27 | . | TGTGCCAGCAGTTTATTGGGACTAGCGGGAGTTGCGCCGTATAATGAGCAGTTCTTC | CASSLLGLAGVAPYNEQFF
TRBD1 | TRBJ2-1 | TRBV5-5 | . | TGTGCCAGCAGCTTGGTCAGGGGGTACTACAATGAGCAGTTCTTC | CASSLVRGYYNEQFF
. | TRBJ2-1 | TRBV19 | . | TGTGCCAGTAGTATGTCGCGATTAGCGGCCAATGAGCAGTTCTTC | CASSMSRLAANEQFF
. | TRBJ2-5 | TRBV7-3 | . | TGTGCCAGCAGCTTACAGAGAGGGCTGTTGGAGACCCAGTACTTC | CASSLQRGLLETQYF
TRBD1 | TRBJ2-7 | TRBV4-3 | . | TGCGCCAGCAGCGGCGGGACAGGTGGCTACGAGCAGTACTTC | CASSGGTGGYEQYF
TRBD1 | TRBJ1-2 | TRBV7-9 | . | TGTGCCAGCAGCGGCGGACAGGGGGCTATAGGGGGCTACACCTTC | CASSGGQGAIGGYTF
. | TRBJ2-7 | TRBV5-1 | . | TGCGCCAGCAGCTTGGGGGCGGAGTACGACGAGCAGTACTTC | CASSLGAEYDEQYF
. | TRBJ2-3 | TRBV19 | . | TGTGCCACAACCGACGGACAGTCTAGCACAGATACGCAGTATTTT | CATTDGQSSTDTQYF
TRBD2 | TRBJ2-7 | TRBV4-2 | . | TGTGCCAGCAGCCCCCCAGGTAGCGGGAGGTCGTCCTACGAGCAGTACTTC | CASSPPGSGRSSYEQYF
. | TRBJ2-3 | TRBV15 | . | TGTGCCACCAGGGGGTACGGCACAGATACGCAGTATTTT | CATRGYGTDTQYF
TRBD2 | TRBJ2-3 | TRBV28 | . | TGTGCCAGCTCCAAGGTGGGGGTAGCGGGAGGGCGTAATACGCAGTATTTT | CASSKVGVAGGRNTQYF
. | TRBJ2-1 | TRBV7-8 | . | TGTGCCAGCAGCTTAGTTTTGATTGGGGGCGGCCACAATGAGCAGTTCTTC | CASSLVLIGGGHNEQFF
. | TRBJ2-2 | TRBV1 | . | TGCACCAGCAGCCAAGATCGGAATAGGGGCGGGGAGCTGTTTTTT | CTSSQDRNRGGELFF
. | TRBJ2-2 | TRBV11-1 | . | TGTGCCAGCAGCCCCCCGGCCGGCAGGTTTTGGACCGGGGAGCTGTTTTTT | CASSPPAGRFWTGELFF
. | TRBJ2-1 | TRBV5-4 | . | TGTGCCAGCAGCTTTATAGGCAATGAGCAGTTCTTC | CASSFIGNEQFF
. | TRBJ2-3 | TRBV27 | . | TGTGCCAGCAGTTCATACACAGATACGCAGTATTTT | CASSSYTDTQYF
. | TRBJ2-7 | TRBV7-9 | . | TGTGCCAGCAGCTATGGGCGGGGGGACAGGGCCTACGAGCAGTACTTC | CASSYGRGDRAYEQYF
. | TRBJ1-2 | TRBV4-2 | . | TGTGCCAGCAGCCAAGAACCCGGGGAGCCAGGCATTTATGGCTACACCTTC | CASSQEPGEPGIYGYTF
. | TRBJ2-1 | TRBV6-6 | . | TGTGCCAGCATCACGGTGGGGACCCCCATCTTC | CASITVGTPIF
TRBD2 | TRBJ2-1 | TRBV19 | . | TGTGCCAGTAGTATAGGTAGGGCTAGCGGGGGCAATGAGCAGTTCTTC | CASSIGRASGGNEQFF
. | TRBJ1-6 | TRBV25-1 | . | TGTGCCAGCAGTGAGGAACGGGGTTGGAGCTCCTATAATTCACCCCTCCACTTT | CASSEERGWSSYNSPLHF
TRBD1 | TRBJ2-7 | TRBV29-1 | . | TGCAGCGTTGAAGATGGGGGGACAGGGGGCTACGAGCAGTACTTC | CSVEDGGTGGYEQYF
TRBD2 | TRBJ2-5 | TRBV9 | few | TGTGCCAGCAGCGTAGGTAGCGGGAGTGGGGAGACCCAGTACTTC | CASSVGSGSGETQYF
. | TRBJ1-1 | TRBV27 | . | TGTGCCAGCAGCCGCGCGCAAGGACGGTTGAACACTGAAGCTTTCTTT | CASSRAQGRLNTEAFF
TRBD1 | TRBJ1-2 | TRBV7-2 | . | TGTGCCAGCAGCTTTTTGATTCAGGGGGCTTTACCGTCTAACTATGGCTACACCTTC | CASSFLIQGALPSNYGYTF
. | TRBJ1-5 | TRBV10-3 | once | TGTGCCATCAGTGAGTCAACAGGGCTTCAGCCCCAGCATTTT | CAISESTGLQPQHF
. | TRBJ2-5 | TRBV29-1 | . | TGCAGCGTTAAGCTGTTGGGGCAAGAGACCCAGTACTTC | CSVKLLGQETQYF
. | TRBJ2-5 | TRBV6-1 | . | TGTGCCAGCAGTGAAGCTTTTGCCCGGGGCGGGGAGACCCAGTACTTC | CASSEAFARGGETQYF
. | TRBJ2-1 | TRBV5-1 | . | TGCGCCAGCAGCCCCGATGGATTCGACTCCTACAATGAGCAGTTCTTC | CASSPDGFDSYNEQFF
TRBD2 | TRBJ2-1 | TRBV5-5 | once | TGTGCCAGCAGCGGGATAACTAGCGGAGGGTACAATGAGCAGTTCTTC | CASSGITSGGYNEQFF
TRBD1 | TRBJ2-1 | TRBV10-3 | once | TGTGCCATCAGTCAAGACAGGGGAGAGCAGTTCTTC | CAISQDRGEQFF
. | TRBJ2-1 | TRBV25-1 | . | TGTGCCAGCGCCGCTGGGGGGCGGGTATACAATGAGCAGTTCTTC | CASAAGGRVYNEQFF
. | TRBJ2-5 | TRBV27 | . | TGTGCCAGCAGTTTCGACGGGGAGACCCAGTACTTC | CASSFDGETQYF
TRBD1 | TRBJ1-3 | TRBV7-3 | . | TGTGCCAGCAGTCCTGGGACAGCGAGAGACACCATATATTTT | CASSPGTARDTIYF
TRBD1 | TRBJ1-1 | TRBV28 | . | TGTGCCAGCAGTCGTCCCGGGACAGGGATGAACACTGAAGCTTTCTTT | CASSRPGTGMNTEAFF
. | TRBJ2-3 | TRBV11-2 | . | TGTGCCAGCAGCTTAGAATTCTTGGCAGAAGCTAGCACAGATACGCAGTATTTT | CASSLEFLAEASTDTQYF
. | TRBJ2-5 | TRBV7-2 | . | TGTGCCAGCAGCTTAAGGTCCGGGGATTGGGGAGAGACCCAGTACTTC | CASSLRSGDWGETQYF
. | TRBJ2-2 | TRBV7-8 | . | TGTGCCAGCAGCCCCACCAGGGTTGGCACCGGGGAGCTGTTTTTT | CASSPTRVGTGELFF
TRBD1 | TRBJ2-2 | TRBV14 | . | TGTGCCAGCAGCCACACCCCAGGGGGAAACACCGGGGAGCTGTTTTTT | CASSHTPGGNTGELFF
. | TRBJ2-5 | TRBV7-9 | . | TGTGCCAGCAGGGATACAGGAGAGACCCAGTACTTC | CASRDTGETQYF
TRBD1 | TRBJ2-7 | TRBV7-2 | . | TGTGCCAGCAGCTTAGGACAGGGGGTCTACGAGCAGTACTTC | CASSLGQGVYEQYF
TRBD2 | TRBJ2-1 | TRBV7-2 | . | TGTGCCAGCAGCACAAGTGGGACTACTTCTGAGCAGTTCTTC | CASSTSGTTSEQFF
TRBD1 | TRBJ2-4 | TRBV5-1 | . | TGCGCCAGCAGCTTGGGACAGGGGTCCGCCAAAAACATTCAGTACTTC | CASSLGQGSAKNIQYF